One and the same sample provided the 12 T cell receptor beta chains below, sequenced in a study of Ad26.COV2.S vaccination and SARS-CoV-2 variants. TCRdb's copy holds only in-frame clones and misses some; the assay was immunoSEQ multiplex PCR. The table records a few hundred thousand clones, roughly 87% of them present only once. Treatment reported: roughly 18 received Ad26.COV2.S at low or high dose, single or two shots; about 5 received placebo; per-sample allocation not given. Repertoires come from day 63 after the first vaccine or placebo injection. This specimen was peripheral blood, taken in a trial of Ad26.COV2.S vaccine versus placebo. The receptor source for this set is a person between 18 and 65 years old who received the Ad26.COV2.S COVID-19 vaccine or a placebo.

CDR3 sequence reads: CASSFSGGNQPQHF. CDR3 in DNA: TGTGCCAGCAGTTTTTCAGGGGGCAATCAGCCCCAGCATTTT. The chain is built from TRBV27 and TRBJ1-5; TRBD1 is a possible D gene (6 bases). The V gene lost 3 bases and the J gene lost 2 bases, with 8 bases spanning the gap. This CDR3 has 14 residues. From germline, CDR1 is MNHEY and CDR2 SMNVEV (reference sequence).

The chain carries TRBV19 and TRBJ1-2; D remains unclear. Trimming removed 10 bases at V and 5 bases at J, with 17 bases between. This CDR3 is 13 amino acids long. CDR1 is LNHDA and CDR2 is SQIVND in the germline V gene (reference sequence). The CDR3 protein is CATNPGLAYGYTF. In DNA form, the CDR3 reads TGTGCCACCAACCCTGGGTTAGCGTATGGCTACACCTTC. Variable domain in full (rest from reference TRBV19 and TRBJ1-2): DGGITQSPKYLFRKEGQNVTLSCEQNLNHDAMYWYRQDPGQGLRLIYYSQIVNDFQKGDIAEGYSVSREKKESFPLTVTSAQKNPTAFYLCATNPGLAYGYTFGSGTRLTVV.

The chain is built from TRBV7-3 and TRBJ1-6; D is unclear. CDR1 is SGHTA and CDR2 is FQGTGA in the germline V gene. CDR3 size: 15 residues. Trimming left V 5 bases short and J 9 bases short, with 17 bases between. The CDR3 sequence: CASSLRAEPGSPLHF. CDR3 bases: TGTGCCAGCAGCCTCCGAGCTGAACCTGGTTCACCCCTCCACTTT.

Ten or more counts support this clone. The chain combines TRBV5-1 with TRBJ2-7; 9 positions agree with TRBD1. Germline loops: CDR1 SGHRS, CDR2 YFSETQ. V dropped 1 base and J dropped 3; count of bases not matched to a gene: 11. The CDR3 spans 17 residues. CDR3 protein: CASSLRAHRTGDYEQYF. DNA for the CDR3: TGCGCCAGCAGCTTGCGGGCCCACCGGACAGGGGACTACGAGCAGTACTTC.

CDR3 in amino acids: CASSEGPTSGNTIYF. CDR3 bases: TGTGCCAGCAGTGAGGGGCCGACCTCTGGAAACACCATATATTTT. The chain employs TRBV2 and TRBJ1-3, with a possible D match to TRBD1 (5 bases). V lost 3 bases to trimming and J lost 0 bases, with 9 bases between them. Germline loops: CDR1 SNHLY, CDR2 FYNNEI. This CDR3 has 15 residues.

V gene TRBV3-1 (or the pseudogene TRBV3-2) combines with J gene TRBJ1-1; D unresolved. From germline, CDR1 is LGHDT and CDR2 YNNKEL (reference sequence). V dropped 4 bases and J dropped 9 bases, with 21 bases sitting between them. This CDR3 comprises 15 residues. DNA of the CDR3: TGTGCCAGCAGCCGGCTTGAGGGAGGCCGACGGAAAGCTTTCTTT. This translates into CASSRLEGGRRKAFF.

This clone has only one observation. J is TRBJ1-6 and V is TRBV10-3, with 7 bases matching TRBD1. This CDR3 is 14 amino acids long. Trimming took 5 bases from V and 5 from J; bases not matched to a gene: 3. Germline CDR1 is ENHRY and CDR2 is SYGVKD. CDR3 sequence: CAISQGQNNSPLHF. CDR3 bases: TGTGCCATCAGTCAGGGACAGAATAATTCACCCCTCCACTTT.

The CDR3 nucleotides are TGTGCCAGCAGCCTACTAGCGGGGGAGAACAATGAGCAGTTCTTC. As protein: CASSLLAGENNEQFF. J is TRBJ2-1 and V is TRBV4-2; 11 bases line up with TRBD2. With V trimmed by 4 bases and J by 5 bases, 4 bases remained unmatched. The CDR3 runs 15 residues. CDR1 LGHNA and CDR2 YNFKEQ come from the germline V gene.

The V and J genes are TRBV6-5 and TRBJ1-1; no firm D call. V was cut by 7 bases and J by 5 bases, with 14 bases left in between. Germline V gene sequence: CDR1 MNHEY, CDR2 SVGAGI. CDR3 size: 13 residues. The DNA of the CDR3 is TGTGCCAGCAAAATCCACCTCTATACTGAAGCTTTCTTT. Translation: CASKIHLYTEAFF.

This chain connects TRBV5-4 to TRBJ1-2; TRBD1 matches 7 bases. V lost 2 bases to trimming and J lost 4 bases; unmatched junction nucleotides: 8. CDR1 is SGHNT and CDR2 is YYREEE in the germline V gene (reference sequence). There are 15 residues in the CDR3. CDR3 amino acids: CASSLSGGNSYGYTF. CDR3 sequence (DNA): TGTGCCAGCAGCTTATCAGGGGGGAACAGCTATGGCTACACCTTC.

The CDR3 loop reads CSASLQGYGYTF. CDR3 sequence (DNA): TGCAGTGCTAGTTTACAGGGGTATGGCTACACCTTC. The chain employs TRBV20-1 and TRBJ1-2; 7 nucleotides align to TRBD1. Germline assignment: CDR1 DFQATT and CDR2 SNEGSKA (reference sequence). With 3 bases clipped from V and 5 bases from J, the junction kept 3 bases outside the gene matches. The CDR3 is 12 amino acids.

J is TRBJ2-1 and V is TRBV29-1; no definite D call. The V gene's germline CDR1 is SQVTM and CDR2 ANQGSEA. V lost 3 bases, J lost 2 bases, and 5 bases lay in between. CDR3 length: 12 amino acids. The CDR3 here is CSVESAYNEQFF. Written as DNA, the CDR3 is TGCAGCGTTGAGTCAGCCTACAATGAGCAGTTCTTC.